This T cell receptor beta chain comes out of a study of tumor-infiltrating lymphocytes in primary liver carcinoma (dated by TCRdb to between 2016 and 2019). As for the study more broadly: Surgical resection was performed in China between 2015 and 2016 on several patients with histopathologically diagnosed primary liver carcinoma. Of the five patients, three men and two women aged 30 to 69 years, four had hepatocellular carcinoma and one had combined HCC and intrahepatic cholangiocarcinoma. The tumors of the five patients were staged as T1-T3 N0M0, with maximum diameters ranging from about 4.2 to 11 cm. Each sample produced about 3.5 to 8 million productive TCRbeta reads, and read depth showed no significant difference between tissue types. The study combined TCRbeta repertoire sequencing, expression microarrays and whole-exome sequencing across five regions of each liver tumor, with adjacent normal tissue and blood. A total of approximately 35 specimens from 5 patients underwent TCRbeta repertoire sequencing, comprising 25 or so tumor regions, 5 adjacent noncancerous liver tissues and 5 peripheral blood samples. Reproducibility between technical replicate repertoires was high, with correlation coefficients above 0.98 and mean shared-clone rates approximately 0.88.

CDR1 and CDR2 (SQVTM, ANQGSEA) derive from the germline V gene. Clipping removes 2 bases from V and 4 bases from J, with 1 as the unmatched junction base count. The CDR3 measures 13 amino acids from cysteine to phenylalanine. Only CDR3 DNA is held: 39 bases, read in frame from base 1. This clonotype was observed many times. Its antigen remains undetermined. Base-call qualities are not available, and no considerably larger clone is one nucleotide away. RNA from unsorted whole blood was extracted with TRIzol reagent, and germline DNA was obtained with the DNeasy Blood & Tissue kit. At the time of sampling, the patients had chronic HBV infection and had not received any treatment. Before surgery, around 4 milliliters of peripheral blood were drawn into K2EDTA tubes. A constant-region primer and ProtoScript II reverse transcriptase were used to reverse-transcribe TCRbeta-specific cDNA from about 500 ng total RNA. Construction of the TCRbeta libraries relied on three nested rounds of multiplex PCR, following a slightly modified ARM-PCR procedure. The first two PCR rounds used multiplex TRBV1-TRBV30 forward primers with a Cbeta reverse primer, each for roughly 11 cycles. Sample barcodes and Illumina adapters were added in a final 25-cycle PCR using Deep VentR polymerase. Amplicons of 200-500 bp were gel-purified with a QIAquick gel extraction kit before sequencing. An Illumina HiSeq 2500 was used to sequence the TCRbeta amplicons with 250-bp paired-end reads. The original pipeline was this. Trimmomatic v0.33 was used to quality-trim the reads, and FLASH v1.2.11 was used to merge paired reads so that full CDR3 sequences could be recovered. V, D and J germline segments were assigned to the rearranged TCRbeta sequences by MiGEC v1.2.1b. Clonotype statistics, along with Shannon-Wiener diversity indices, were calculated using VDJtools v1.0.0. To cut down on sampling bias, every analysis after diversity analysis relied on just the 250 most abundant clonotypes from each sample. TCRdb passed the public sequencing reads through fastp at Q25 and MiXCR, retaining productive beta sequences. Rows are combined by CDR3 protein, so each entry shows the most common genes and DNA. Here the V and J calls rest on TCRdb's processing, not on the authors' analysis. For this sample the table gives fewer than 400,000 distinct CDR3 sequences, of which roughly 60% were detected only once. The top ten constitute around 9.5% of the sample.

On the study overall, not on this receptor specifically: Since the samples were bulk and unsorted, there was no way to compare CD4+ and CD8+ T cell repertoires. Compared with blood, tumors had a significantly larger share of the repertoire taken up by the top 250 clones (p = 0.039). Only four or five patients were included in the study, and the authors note that the findings should be validated in a larger study. Because sequencing covered only the TCR beta chain and unpaired alpha chains were not captured, true repertoire diversity is likely underestimated. Consistent with antigen-driven expansion, pairs of tumor regions showed higher repertoire overlap (mean roughly 36%) than either tumor-adjacent pairs (about 17%) or tumor-blood pairs (approximately 14%).

Input material: peripheral blood. The rearranged segments are TRBV29-1 and TRBJ1-4, with TRBD1 matching 7 junction bases. The source is a middle-aged man with primary liver carcinoma and hepatitis B virus infection. The DNA reads TGCAGCGTTGAAAGACAGGGTAATGAAAAACTGTTTTTT. Its translation is CSVERQGNEKLFF.